This entry features one T cell receptor (beta chain) sequence. There are 13 residues in the CDR3. V was cut by 6 bases and J by 6 bases, with 12 bases left in between. Germline loops: CDR1 MNHEY, CDR2 SVGEGT. This record belongs to a study of blood T cell repertoires in COVID-19. Profiled with immunoSEQ multiplex PCR; TCRdb holds only in-frame clones, not every one. This table has roughly 300,000 clones, approximately 83% appearing once. The receptor's source is a woman in her fifties or sixties who had recovered from COVID-19. The specimen was peripheral blood. V and J are TRBV6-2 or TRBV6-3 and TRBJ2-1, with D tentatively TRBD2 (5 bases). The CDR3 DNA follows: TGTGCCAGCAGCGACGGTCGGGGCAATGAGCAGTTCTTC. This encodes CASSDGRGNEQFF.